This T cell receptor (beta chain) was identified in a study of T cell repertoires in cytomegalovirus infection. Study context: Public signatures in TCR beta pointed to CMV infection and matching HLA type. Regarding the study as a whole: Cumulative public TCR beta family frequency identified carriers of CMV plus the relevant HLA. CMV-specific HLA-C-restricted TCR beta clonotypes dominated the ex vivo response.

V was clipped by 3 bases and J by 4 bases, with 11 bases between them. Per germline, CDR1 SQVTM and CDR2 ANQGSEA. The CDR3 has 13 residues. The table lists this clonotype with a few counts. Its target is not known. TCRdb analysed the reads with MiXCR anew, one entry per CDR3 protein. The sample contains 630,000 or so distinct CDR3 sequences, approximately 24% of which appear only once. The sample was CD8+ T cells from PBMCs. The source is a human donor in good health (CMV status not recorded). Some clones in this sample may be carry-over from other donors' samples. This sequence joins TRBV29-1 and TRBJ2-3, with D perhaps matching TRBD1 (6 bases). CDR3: CSVEGAQPDTQYF. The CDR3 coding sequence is TGCAGCGTTGAGGGGGCTCAGCCAGATACGCAGTATTTT.